The 17 T cell receptor beta chains in this list originate from one sample, sequenced in a study of regulatory T cells in long-lasting Graves disease. The time point is: persistent/refractory GD, antithyroid drugs over 5 years with positive TRAb. With RNA extracted from PBMCs as input, the TCR library was made. The authors built TCR beta libraries using iRepertoire HTBI primers and Arm-PCR of CDR3 regions. TCRdb processed the multiplex PCR reads anew with MiXCR; each CDR3 protein has one entry. The table lists 650,000 to 700,000 distinct CDR3 sequences, approximately 31% of them singletons. The specimen comprised peripheral blood mononuclear cells (PBMCs), sampled when the disease was refractory, from a patient treated with antithyroid drugs. These receptors originate from a female donor with Graves disease.

The J gene is TRBJ1-2, the V gene TRBV7-8, with D possibly being TRBD1 (6 bases). The CDR3 spans 13 residues. Germline CDR1 and CDR2: SGHVS and FQNEAQ. V lost 3 bases, J lost 6 bases, and 11 bases lay in between. The CDR3 nucleotides are TGTGCCAGCAGCTTTTCACAGGGAAATGGCTACACCTTC. Translating gives CASSFSQGNGYTF. The full variable domain, in which reference TRBV7-8 and TRBJ1-2 provide the parts outside the CDR3, is GAGVSQSPRYKVAKRGQDVALRCDPISGHVSLFWYQQALGQGPEFLTYFQNEAQLDKSGLPSDRFFAERPEGSVSTLKIQRTQQEDSAVYLCASSFSQGNGYTFGSGTRLTVV.

The V gene is TRBV20-1, the J gene TRBJ1-2, with 9 bases that match TRBD1. The CDR3 is 13 amino acids. Germline CDR1 DFQATT, CDR2 SNEGSKA (reference sequence). The J segment lost 3 bases and the V segment lost 7 bases, leaving 6 bases of the junction unmatched. The CDR3, as DNA: TGCAGTGGAAAAACAGGGGGCGACTATGGCTACACCTTC. Amino acid sequence: CSGKTGGDYGYTF.

This chain connects TRBV6-5 to TRBJ1-1; the D gene is possibly TRBD1 (6 bases). V was trimmed by 0 bases and J by 6 bases, leaving 11 bases between them. The germline V gene has CDR1 MNHEY and CDR2 SVGAGI. This CDR3 has 14 residues. In DNA form, the CDR3 reads TGTGCCAGCAGTTACTCGATTAAGGGGGCTGAAGCTTTCTTT. Its translation: CASSYSIKGAEAFF.

The V call is TRBV29-1, the J call TRBJ2-2; D may be TRBD2 (5 bases). Between the trimmed V and J ends, which lost 4 bases and 4 bases, there was a span of 10 bases. Germline CDR1 and CDR2: SQVTM and ANQGSEA. CDR3 length equals 13 residues. The CDR3 region is CSVGLGGTGELFF. In nucleotides, the CDR3 is TGCAGCGTTGGCCTAGGAGGCACCGGGGAGCTGTTTTTT.

This clonotype was seen at least ten times. The rearrangement uses TRBV12-3 or TRBV12-4 and TRBJ2-7; no definite D call. There are 12 residues in the CDR3. V lost 7 bases and J lost 6, with 13 bases in between. The CDR3 nucleotides are TGTGCCAGCAAAGGCGATACGGGCGAGCAGTACTTC. Amino acids: CASKGDTGEQYF.

This chain connects TRBV15 to TRBJ1-3; no clear D gene. The germline V gene has CDR1 LNHNV and CDR2 YYDKDF (reference sequence). Trimming shortened V by 5 bases and J by 0 bases, and 8 bases separated the two germline ends. The CDR3 extends over 14 amino acids. CDR3 DNA sequence: TGTGCCACCAGCGGCCGGTTCTCTGGAAACACCATATATTTT. This encodes CATSGRFSGNTIYF.

This sequence joins TRBV11-2 and TRBJ1-2; D is possibly TRBD1 (6 bases). CDR3 length: 12 amino acids. V lost 10 bases and J lost 4, with 13 bases in between. Looked up from germline, CDR1 is SGHAT and CDR2 is FQNNGV. The CDR3 sequence is CATSMGAYGYTF. CDR3 DNA sequence: TGTGCCACGTCTATGGGGGCCTATGGCTACACCTTC.

The chain recombines TRBV4-1 with TRBJ1-6, with a possible D match to TRBD1 (5 bases). The V gene's germline CDR1 is MGHRA and CDR2 YSYEKL. The germline V and J ends were trimmed by 2 bases and 8 bases, with 16 bases remaining between them. The CDR3 is 16 amino acids. CDR3 bases: TGCGCCAGCAGCCAACCGGTCTTGGGGGTATATTCACCCCTCCACTTT. Amino acid sequence: CASSQPVLGVYSPLHF.

The gene calls are TRBV12-3 or TRBV12-4 and TRBJ1-1; the D gene is possibly TRBD1 (6 bases). The CDR3 contains 15 residues. Deletions cut 2 bases from V and 0 bases from J, with 10 bases between. Here the CDR3 reads CASSLRGGLNTEAFF. CDR3 DNA sequence: TGTGCCAGCAGTTTAAGGGGGGGGTTGAACACTGAAGCTTTCTTT.

The chain recombines TRBV5-1 with TRBJ2-6; 8 nucleotides agree with TRBD2. Losses at the gene ends were 4 bases for V and 2 bases for J; bases not matched to a gene: 11. This CDR3 contains 18 residues. The germline V gene has CDR1 SGHRS and CDR2 YFSETQ. CDR3 DNA: TGCGCCAGCAGCCCCCCGGGACTAGGGTTAGCTGGGGCCAACGTCCTGACTTTC. This codes for CASSPPGLGLAGANVLTF.

A note on this clonotype: At one of its ends the junction is not consistent with the germline gene, which may arise from a read error. The CDR3: CASSYDSIKTLYF. The CDR3, as DNA: TGTGCCAGCAGTTACGACAGCATTAAGACCCTCTACTTT. The chain uses TRBV6-2 or TRBV6-3 and TRBJ1-6; a weak D match, TRBD1 (5 bases). The CDR3 totals 13 residues. Germline V gives CDR1 MNHEY, CDR2 SVGEGT.

This clonotype was seen at least ten times. J is TRBJ1-6 and V is TRBV28; D not certain. Germline lookup yields CDR1 MDHEN and CDR2 SYDVKM. The CDR3 is made up of 13 amino acids. Trimming left V 1 base short and J 14 bases short, with 12 bases between. CDR3 sequence reads: CASSLLLPVALHF. The CDR3 DNA sequence: TGTGCCAGCAGTTTATTACTACCCGTGGCCCTCCACTTT.

In its sample, this clonotype was seen a few times. V and J are TRBV28 and TRBJ1-4, with TRBD1 as a possible D gene (6 bases). The CDR3 has 15 residues. Germline V gives CDR1 MDHEN, CDR2 SYDVKM. V was cut by 8 bases and J by 7 bases, with 20 bases left in between. CDR3 sequence: CASGQIGGEVEKLFF. The CDR3, as DNA: TGTGCCAGCGGACAGATCGGGGGGGAGGTTGAAAAACTGTTTTTT.

This clonotype came up a few times. V usage is TRBV7-6 and J usage is TRBJ1-5; D not certain. CDR1 is SGHVS and CDR2 is FNYEAQ in the germline V gene. V shed 3 bases and J shed 5 bases, with 11 bases lying between them. This CDR3 spans 14 amino acids. In nucleotides, the CDR3 is TGTGCCAGCAGCTTTCGAGGACCCGATCAGCCCCAGCATTTT. Residues: CASSFRGPDQPQHF.

At least ten counts were recorded for this clonotype. The chain uses TRBV28 and TRBJ1-1; D may be TRBD1 (6 bases). Germline CDR1 and CDR2: MDHEN and SYDVKM. Trimming pared 11 bases from V and 0 bases from J, leaving 19 bases between. The CDR3 loop spans 15 amino acids. The CDR3 DNA reads as TGTGCCTCCAAAGCCAGGGGCCCCATGAACACTGAAGCTTTCTTT. Amino acid sequence: CASKARGPMNTEAFF.

This clonotype was detected only once. Since no conserved phenylalanine or tryptophan closes the CDR3, a read error is the likely cause. This rearrangement joins TRBV7-9 to TRBJ2-7; TRBD1 matches 7 bases. The CDR3 sequence is 15 residues long. The junction had 11 bases not matched to a gene; V was cut back by 4 bases and J by 5 bases. Germline assignment: CDR1 SEHNR and CDR2 FQNEAQ (reference sequence). CDR3 in amino acids: CASSSLQGERNEQYL. Here the CDR3 DNA reads TGTGCCAGCAGCTCCTTGCAGGGGGAAAGGAACGAGCAGTACCTC.

This clonotype appeared many times. V and J are TRBV12-3 or TRBV12-4 and TRBJ1-2; the D gene is possibly TRBD1 (6 bases). Trimming removed 5 bases at V and 6 bases at J, with 22 bases between. This CDR3 is built from 16 residues. CDR3 loop: CASSGLSTGTSDGYTF. CDR3 DNA: TGTGCCAGCAGTGGATTATCAACCGGGACATCCGATGGCTACACCTTC.